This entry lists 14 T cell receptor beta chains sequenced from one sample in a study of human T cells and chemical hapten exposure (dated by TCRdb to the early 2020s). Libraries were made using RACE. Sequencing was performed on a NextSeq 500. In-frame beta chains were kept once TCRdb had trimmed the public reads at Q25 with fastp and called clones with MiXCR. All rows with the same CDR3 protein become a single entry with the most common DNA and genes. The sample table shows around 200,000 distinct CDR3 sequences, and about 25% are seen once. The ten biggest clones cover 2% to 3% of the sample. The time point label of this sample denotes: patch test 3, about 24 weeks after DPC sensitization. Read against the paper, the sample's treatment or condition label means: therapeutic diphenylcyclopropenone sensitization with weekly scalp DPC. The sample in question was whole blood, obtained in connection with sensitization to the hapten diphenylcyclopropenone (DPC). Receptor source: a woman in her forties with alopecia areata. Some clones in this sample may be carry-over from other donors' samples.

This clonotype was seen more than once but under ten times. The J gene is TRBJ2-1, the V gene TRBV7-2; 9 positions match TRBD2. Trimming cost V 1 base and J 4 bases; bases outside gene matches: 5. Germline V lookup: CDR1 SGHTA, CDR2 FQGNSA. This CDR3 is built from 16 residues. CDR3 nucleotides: TGTGCCAGCAGCTTAGTTGCTAGCGGGGATTACAATGAGCAGTTCTTC. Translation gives CASSLVASGDYNEQFF.

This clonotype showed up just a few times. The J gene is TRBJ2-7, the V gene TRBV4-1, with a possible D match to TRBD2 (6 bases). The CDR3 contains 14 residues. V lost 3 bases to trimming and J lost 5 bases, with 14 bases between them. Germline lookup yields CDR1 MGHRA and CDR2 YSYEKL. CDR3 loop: CASSHAGLFNEQYF. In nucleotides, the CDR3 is TGCGCCAGCAGCCACGCGGGACTGTTTAACGAGCAGTACTTC.

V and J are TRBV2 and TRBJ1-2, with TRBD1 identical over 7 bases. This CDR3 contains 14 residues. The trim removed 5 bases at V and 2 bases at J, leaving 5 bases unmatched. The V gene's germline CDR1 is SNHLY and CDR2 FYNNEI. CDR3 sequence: CASSLTGLNYGYTF. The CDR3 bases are TGTGCCAGCAGTTTGACAGGGTTGAACTATGGCTACACCTTC.

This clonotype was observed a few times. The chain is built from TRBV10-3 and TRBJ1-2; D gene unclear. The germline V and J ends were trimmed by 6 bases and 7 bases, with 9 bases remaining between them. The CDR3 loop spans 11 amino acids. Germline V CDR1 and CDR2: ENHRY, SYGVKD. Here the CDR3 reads CAIRWTSGYTF. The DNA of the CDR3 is TGTGCCATCAGATGGACGTCTGGCTACACCTTC.

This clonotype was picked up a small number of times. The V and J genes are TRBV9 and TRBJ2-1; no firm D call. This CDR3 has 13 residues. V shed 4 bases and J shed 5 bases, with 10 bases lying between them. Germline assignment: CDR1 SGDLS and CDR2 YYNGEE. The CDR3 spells CASSPIDDNEQFF. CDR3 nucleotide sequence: TGTGCCAGCAGCCCAATAGACGACAATGAGCAGTTCTTC.

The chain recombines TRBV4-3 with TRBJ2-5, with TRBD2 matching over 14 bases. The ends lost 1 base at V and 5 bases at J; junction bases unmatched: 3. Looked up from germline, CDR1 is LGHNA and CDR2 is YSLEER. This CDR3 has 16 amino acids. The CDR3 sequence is CASSQGLAGGMETQYF. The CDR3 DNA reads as TGCGCCAGCAGCCAAGGACTAGCGGGAGGGATGGAGACCCAGTACTTC.

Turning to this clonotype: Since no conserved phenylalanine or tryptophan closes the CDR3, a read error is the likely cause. This chain's CDR3 is CASSQDQAGVVYNEQFL. CDR3 bases: TGTGCCAGCAGCCAAGATCAAGCGGGAGTCGTCTACAATGAGCAGTTCCTC. The chain has TRBV3-1 and TRBJ2-1; 8 positions agree with TRBD2. CDR3 length: 17 amino acids. Germline V gives CDR1 LGHDT, CDR2 YNNKEL (reference sequence). V lost 0 bases to trimming and J lost 3 bases; unmatched junction nucleotides: 7.

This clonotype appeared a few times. This CDR3 reads CASSQVGTNSPLHF. DNA of the CDR3: TGCGCCAGCAGCCAAGTCGGGACGAATTCACCCCTCCACTTT. J is TRBJ1-6 and V is TRBV4-3, with D tentatively TRBD1 (5 bases). This CDR3 has 14 amino acids. Germline lookup yields CDR1 LGHNA and CDR2 YSLEER. Trimming stripped 1 base from V and 7 bases from J, with 8 bases between.

CDR3 protein: CSAPSGSRTEAFF. CDR3 bases: TGCAGTGCTCCATCCGGATCGAGAACTGAAGCTTTCTTT. The rearrangement uses TRBV20-1 and TRBJ1-1; D is ambiguous. The CDR3 totals 13 residues. Trimming took off 5 bases at V and 5 bases at J, with 15 bases between the two ends. Germline V gene sequence: CDR1 DFQATT, CDR2 SNEGSKA (reference sequence).

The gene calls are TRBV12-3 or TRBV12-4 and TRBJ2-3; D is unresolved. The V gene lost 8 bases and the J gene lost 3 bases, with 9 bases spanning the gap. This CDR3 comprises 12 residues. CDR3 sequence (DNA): TGTGCCAGCGGGCCCAGAACAGATACGCAGTATTTT. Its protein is CASGPRTDTQYF.

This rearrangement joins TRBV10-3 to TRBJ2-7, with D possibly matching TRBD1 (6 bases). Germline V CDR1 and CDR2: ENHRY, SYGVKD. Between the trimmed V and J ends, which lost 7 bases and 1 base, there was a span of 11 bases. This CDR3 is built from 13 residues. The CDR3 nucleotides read TGTGCCATCAACAAACAGGGATCCTACGAGCAGTACTTC. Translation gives CAINKQGSYEQYF.

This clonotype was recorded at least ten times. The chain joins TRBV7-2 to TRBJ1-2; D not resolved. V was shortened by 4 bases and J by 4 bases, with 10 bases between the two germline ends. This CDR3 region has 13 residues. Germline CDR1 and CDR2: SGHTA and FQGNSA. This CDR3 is CASSSRGFYGYTF. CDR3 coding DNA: TGTGCCAGCAGCTCGAGAGGTTTCTATGGCTACACCTTC.

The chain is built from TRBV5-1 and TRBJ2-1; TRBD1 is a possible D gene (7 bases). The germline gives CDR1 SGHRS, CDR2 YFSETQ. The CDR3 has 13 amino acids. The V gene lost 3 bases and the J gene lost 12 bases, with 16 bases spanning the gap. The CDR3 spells CASSWKTGTGQFF. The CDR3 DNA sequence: TGCGCCAGCAGCTGGAAGACAGGGACTGGGCAGTTCTTC.

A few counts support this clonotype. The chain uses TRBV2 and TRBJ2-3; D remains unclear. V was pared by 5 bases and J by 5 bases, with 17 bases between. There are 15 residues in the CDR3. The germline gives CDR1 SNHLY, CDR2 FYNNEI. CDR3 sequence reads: CASSRLAAGRDTQYF. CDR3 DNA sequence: TGTGCCAGCAGTCGTCTCGCGGCCGGAAGAGATACGCAGTATTTT.